This T cell receptor beta chain was retrieved from a study of cytomegalovirus exposure and HLA in healthy donors. Across the whole study: Earlier results showed 117 million unique TCR beta sequences derived from 150 million to 200 million T cells. Overall study findings and caveats: The productive fraction for most TCR beta V segments was about 90% or about 30% in an earlier analysis.

The V segment lost 6 bases and the J segment 2 bases; nucleotides outside the gene matches: 5. There are 15 residues in the CDR3. Germline CDR1 reads LNHDA; CDR2 reads SQIVND (reference sequence). As for this clone: The target antigen is unknown.

Researchers ran the PCR with 60 Vbeta and 13 Jbeta primers. Here immunoSEQ multiplex PCR was the method, and the copy in TCRdb shows in-frame clones only, minus some. The table lists tens of thousands of clones, around 68% of them singletons. Sequencing was carried out using PBMCs. The rearrangement joins TRBV19 to TRBJ1-5; TRBD1 matches at 9 bases. This receptor was obtained from a woman younger than 45 in good health and CMV-seronegative. The CDR3 region has the DNA TGTGCCAGTAGCCCACAGGGGGCTGGCAATCAGCCCCAGCATTTT. Translated: CASSPQGAGNQPQHF.